This TCR beta chain is drawn from a study of blood T cell repertoires in COVID-19. Overall study: PBMCs, B-cell-depleted T cells, or T cells provided the cDNA or gDNA that made up the material.

Clones were sequenced by immunoSEQ multiplex PCR, and TCRdb holds only the in-frame ones, with some missing. This sample has approximately 150,000 clones, with roughly 82% found just once. The CDR3 runs 18 residues. With 1 base clipped from V and 1 base from J, the junction kept 7 bases outside the gene matches. Germline CDR1 reads SGHDN; CDR2 reads FVKESK. Sequencing used peripheral blood. V usage is TRBV14 and J usage is TRBJ2-3; TRBD2 matches at 11 bases. This receptor was obtained from a human donor with acute or convalescent COVID-19. The donor label of this sample is uncertain. The CDR3 DNA reads as TGTGCCAGCAGCCAAGGGGCGACTAGCGGGGCACGCACAGATACGCAGTATTTT. It encodes CASSQGATSGARTDTQYF.